A single sample is the source of the 24 T cell receptor beta chains below, sequenced in a study of cytomegalovirus exposure and HLA in healthy donors. PCR primers comprised 60 Vbeta and 13 Jbeta primers. Method: immunoSEQ multiplex PCR; TCRdb's copy keeps in-frame clones and lacks some. This table has 150,000 to 200,000 clones, 75% to 90% appearing once. The material sequenced was PBMCs. Source of these receptors: a man between 45 and 60 years old in good health and CMV-seronegative.

This chain links TRBV5-5 with TRBJ1-2, with 8 positions matching TRBD1. CDR1 is SGHKS and CDR2 is YYEKEE in the germline V gene (reference sequence). CDR3 size: 15 residues. V dropped 0 bases and J dropped 8; count of bases not matched to a gene: 9. The CDR3 loop reads CASSLALYRGAGYTF. CDR3 DNA: TGTGCCAGCAGCTTGGCCCTGTACAGGGGGGCCGGCTACACCTTC.

The V call is TRBV7-2, the J call TRBJ1-2; 7 bases fit TRBD1. From germline, CDR1 is SGHTA and CDR2 FQGNSA. This CDR3 is built from 16 residues. The ends lost 5 bases at V and 4 bases at J; junction bases unmatched: 13. The CDR3 protein is CASSPGPTGQSYGYTF. CDR3 DNA: TGTGCCAGCAGCCCAGGGCCTACGGGACAGTCCTATGGCTACACCTTC.

This rearrangement joins TRBV5-4 to TRBJ2-7; D is possibly TRBD2 (7 bases). V lost 4 bases and J 2 bases, leaving 22 bases between the germline ends. The germline V gene has CDR1 SGHNT and CDR2 YYREEE (reference sequence). The CDR3 extends over 17 amino acids. The CDR3 nucleotides read TGTGCCAGCAGCGGTGGGGCTAGCGGAGGGGGGGCCTACGAGCAGTACTTC. Amino acid sequence: CASSGGASGGGAYEQYF.

The V and J genes are TRBV27 and TRBJ2-3, with 8 bases aligning to TRBD1. The V segment lost 6 bases and the J segment 1 base; nucleotides outside the gene matches: 9. CDR3 length: 16 residues. The germline CDR1 and CDR2 sequences are MNHEY and SMNVEV (reference sequence). CDR3 DNA: TGTGCCAGCAGCGACAGGGGTACGATAGGCACAGATACGCAGTATTTT. It encodes CASSDRGTIGTDTQYF.

This clone was picked up a small number of times. This chain uses TRBV29-1 with TRBJ1-5, with a weak D call TRBD1 (5 bases). CDR3 length: 14 residues. V was trimmed by 6 bases and J by 4 bases, leaving 16 bases between them. In germline, CDR1 is SQVTM, CDR2 ANQGSEA. CDR3 nucleotides: TGCAGCGTATCTCGCGGGGACGGGAATCAGCCCCAGCATTTT. Its protein is CSVSRGDGNQPQHF.

This clone was recorded once. This chain uses TRBV4-2 with TRBJ2-2; D unclear. The CDR3 spans 15 residues. Germline values: CDR1 LGHNA, CDR2 YNFKEQ. V was cut by 4 bases and J by 1 base, with 10 bases left in between. For the CDR3, the DNA is TGTGCCAGCAGCCGGCCTAGGCAGAACACCGGGGAGCTGTTTTTT. This translates into CASSRPRQNTGELFF.

The V call is TRBV5-1, the J call TRBJ2-2; 8 bases fit TRBD2. CDR1 and CDR2 (germline): SGHRS, YFSETQ. This CDR3 region has 15 residues. Losses at the gene ends were 5 bases for V and 7 bases for J; bases not matched to a gene: 10. The CDR3 DNA sequence: TGCGCCAGCAGTGATGTAGCGGGACTGGGCGGGGAGCTGTTTTTT. This translates into CASSDVAGLGGELFF.

In its sample, this clone was seen once. V is TRBV11-2 and J is TRBJ2-2; the match to TRBD1 covers 8 bases. Germline V lookup: CDR1 SGHAT, CDR2 FQNNGV. The J segment lost 1 base and the V segment lost 5 bases, leaving 6 bases of the junction unmatched. The CDR3 runs 16 residues. CDR3 nucleotides: TGTGCCAGCAGCCAGACCGGGACAGGGAACACCGGGGAGCTGTTTTTT. It codes for CASSQTGTGNTGELFF.

This chain uses TRBV12-5 with TRBJ2-5; 11 nucleotides agree with TRBD2. The germline V gene encodes CDR1 LGHNT and CDR2 FRNRAP. V trimming: 5 bases; J trimming: 4 bases; junction bases outside the gene matches: 3. The CDR3 has 14 amino acids. The chain's CDR3 is CASGLTSGAETQYF. The CDR3 region has the DNA TGTGCTAGTGGTCTGACTAGCGGGGCAGAGACCCAGTACTTC. Variable domain in full (rest from reference TRBV12-5 and TRBJ2-5): DARVTQTPRHKVTEMGQEVTMRCQPILGHNTVFWYRQTMMQGLELLAYFRNRAPLDDSGMPKDRFSAEMPDATLATLKIQPSEPRDSAVYFCASGLTSGAETQYFGPGTRLLVL.

J is TRBJ2-6 and V is TRBV5-1, with D possibly being TRBD1 (5 bases). Looked up from germline, CDR1 is SGHRS and CDR2 is YFSETQ. This CDR3 spans 16 amino acids. The V gene lost 7 bases and the J gene lost 0 bases, with 14 bases spanning the gap. The CDR3 region is CASRRTGDSGANVLTF. DNA for the CDR3: TGCGCCAGCCGGAGAACAGGAGACTCTGGGGCCAACGTCCTGACTTTC.

This chain uses TRBV7-2 with TRBJ2-7; D might be TRBD2 (6 bases). V gave up 6 bases and J gave up 5 bases, with 20 bases separating them. The CDR3 totals 15 residues. Germline CDR1 SGHTA, CDR2 FQGNSA. This CDR3 is CASRAVGLPPHEQYF. The CDR3 DNA follows: TGTGCCAGCAGGGCCGTGGGACTGCCGCCTCACGAGCAGTACTTC.

This clone was picked up one time. J is TRBJ1-4 and V is TRBV7-8, with 9 positions matching TRBD1. CDR1 SGHVS and CDR2 FQNEAQ come from the germline V gene. The CDR3 is 12 residues long. Losses at the gene ends were 5 bases for V and 13 bases for J; bases not matched to a gene: 5. CDR3 amino acids: CASSRGGQGLFF. In DNA, the CDR3 is TGTGCCAGCAGCCGGGGGGGACAGGGACTGTTTTTT.

The rearrangement uses TRBV10-3 and TRBJ2-7; 8 bases line up with TRBD1. CDR3 length equals 14 residues. Per germline, CDR1 ENHRY and CDR2 SYGVKD. With V trimmed by 3 bases and J by 5 bases, 6 bases remained unmatched. The CDR3 sequence is CAISDRGRSDEQYF. As DNA, the CDR3 is TGTGCCATCAGTGACAGGGGGCGATCCGACGAGCAGTACTTC.

This clone appeared a few times. This CDR3 is CASSQAGSGTRYGYTF. CDR3 DNA sequence: TGCGCCAGCAGCCAAGCCGGATCAGGGACTCGCTATGGCTACACCTTC. The chain links TRBV4-3 to TRBJ1-2, with a tentative D call TRBD1 (5 bases). CDR3 length: 16 amino acids. In germline, CDR1 is LGHNA, CDR2 YSLEER. Trimming left V 1 base short and J 4 bases short, with 16 bases between.

J is TRBJ2-1 and V is TRBV6-4; D gene ambiguous. Trimming cost V 2 bases and J 7 bases, with 9 bases left between them. The CDR3 runs to 13 residues. In germline, CDR1 is MRHNA, CDR2 SNTAGT. Here the CDR3 reads CASSDPPENEQFF. As DNA, the CDR3 is TGTGCCAGCAGTGACCCCCCCGAGAATGAGCAGTTCTTC.

This chain links TRBV7-6 with TRBJ2-1, with 8 bases aligning to TRBD1. The CDR3 loop spans 17 amino acids. V was clipped by 5 bases and J by 6 bases; unmatched bases: 15. Germline loops: CDR1 SGHVS, CDR2 FNYEAQ. CDR3 DNA sequence: TGTGCCAGCAGCCGGTCAGGGGGCTATGGGGCCCCCAATGAGCAGTTCTTC. This encodes CASSRSGGYGAPNEQFF.

The CDR3 region has the DNA TGTGCCAGCAGCTTAGTTTGGGGACGGCGGGGGGGCCCAGATACGCAGTATTTT. This encodes CASSLVWGRRGGPDTQYF. V gene TRBV7-2 combines with J gene TRBJ2-3; 9 nucleotides line up with TRBD2. The germline V gene has CDR1 SGHTA and CDR2 FQGNSA. The CDR3 has 18 residues. V dropped 1 base and J dropped 4; count of bases not matched to a gene: 12.

This clone was picked up a small number of times. V gene TRBV5-6 combines with J gene TRBJ1-1; D unresolved. Deletions cut 4 bases from V and 0 bases from J, with 16 bases between. Germline CDR1 SGHDT, CDR2 YYEEEE. The CDR3 extends over 16 amino acids. Here the CDR3 reads CASSRLSTRLNTEAFF. The CDR3 DNA reads TGTGCCAGCAGCCGGTTATCAACGCGATTGAACACTGAAGCTTTCTTT. The full variable domain, in which reference TRBV5-6 and TRBJ1-1 provide the parts outside the CDR3, is DAGVTQSPTHLIKTRGQQVTLRCSPKSGHDTVSWYQQALGQGPQFIFQYYEEEERQRGNFPDRFSGHQFPNYSSELNVNALLLGDSALYLCASSRLSTRLNTEAFFGQGTRLTVV.

This clone has just one count. CDR3 bases: TGTGCCAGTAGTCCACCGGTATACGCCACCACTAACTATGGCTACACCTTC. It translates to CASSPPVYATTNYGYTF. The chain employs TRBV19 and TRBJ1-2, with no clear D. Germline assignment: CDR1 LNHDA and CDR2 SQIVND (reference sequence). V lost 5 bases to trimming and J lost 0 bases, with 19 bases between them. The CDR3 has 17 residues.

CDR3 residues: CASSLLAMNTEAFF. DNA of the CDR3: TGTGCCAGCAGCTTGTTGGCCATGAACACTGAAGCTTTCTTT. The chain combines TRBV7-9 with TRBJ1-1; D unclear. Between the trimmed V and J ends, which lost 3 bases and 0 bases, there was a span of 8 bases. Germline V CDR1 and CDR2: SEHNR, FQNEAQ (reference sequence). CDR3 length equals 14 residues.

This clone occurred a few times. This chain joins TRBV7-9 and TRBJ2-7; 8 bases are shared with TRBD2. Trimming cost V 7 bases and J 3 bases; bases outside gene matches: 11. Germline V gives CDR1 SEHNR, CDR2 FQNEAQ (reference sequence). This CDR3 has 15 residues. The CDR3 region has the DNA TGTGCCAGCACCCAAGAGCGGGGGAGACTCTACGAGCAGTACTTC. It yields the protein CASTQERGRLYEQYF. Full variable domain (missing parts from reference TRBV7-9 and TRBJ2-7): DTGVSQNPRHKITKRGQNVTFRCDPISEHNRLYWYRQTLGQGPEFLTYFQNEAQLEKSRLLSDRFSAERPKGSFSTLEIQRTEQGDSAMYLCASTQERGRLYEQYFGPGTRLTVT.

Only one count was recorded for this clone. The rearrangement links TRBV28 to TRBJ2-1; TRBD2 aligns across 9 bases. Germline V CDR1 and CDR2: MDHEN, SYDVKM. With V trimmed by 4 bases and J by 7 bases, 8 bases remained unmatched. This CDR3 spans 15 amino acids. CDR3 loop: CASSSPAGGMNEQFF. CDR3 bases: TGTGCCAGCAGTTCCCCAGCGGGAGGAATGAATGAGCAGTTCTTC.

The chain employs TRBV11-2 and TRBJ2-7; 9 bases map to TRBD2. CDR3 length: 14 amino acids. Germline V gives CDR1 SGHAT, CDR2 FQNNGV. V lost 10 bases, J lost 5 bases, and 12 bases stayed unmatched. CDR3 sequence (DNA): TGTGCCACCCGGGAGGGCGGGAGGGGAAACGAGCAGTACTTC. Its translation: CATREGGRGNEQYF.

V gene TRBV28 combines with J gene TRBJ2-1; D call uncertain. V lost 6 bases and J lost 5, with 5 bases in between. The germline CDR1 and CDR2 sequences are MDHEN and SYDVKM. The CDR3 has 11 amino acids. The CDR3 DNA reads TGTGCCAGCAGAATTAACAATGAGCAGTTCTTC. It specifies CASRINNEQFF.